The TCR beta chain under discussion was sequenced for a study of CD4 and CD8 cells across lung adenocarcinoma regions. TCRdb redid the calling of the PCR reads with MiXCR, one entry per CDR3 protein. The data contain 20,000 to 30,000 distinct CDR3 sequences, approximately 50% of them singletons. This clonotype has a count of ten or more. In germline, CDR1 is MDHEN, CDR2 SYDVKM. Trimming took off 7 bases at V and 2 bases at J, with 19 bases between the two ends. CDR3 length: 16 residues. The TCR comes from a male donor with lung adenocarcinoma. The CD4 and CD8 labels of this study may be unreliable. This chain connects TRBV28 to TRBJ2-3; D is possibly TRBD1 (5 bases). The sample consisted of CD8+ T cells from the center of a lung tumor. CDR3 in amino acids: CASTPPATGPTDTQYF. CDR3 DNA: TGTGCCAGCACCCCGCCAGCCACAGGACCCACAGATACGCAGTATTTT.